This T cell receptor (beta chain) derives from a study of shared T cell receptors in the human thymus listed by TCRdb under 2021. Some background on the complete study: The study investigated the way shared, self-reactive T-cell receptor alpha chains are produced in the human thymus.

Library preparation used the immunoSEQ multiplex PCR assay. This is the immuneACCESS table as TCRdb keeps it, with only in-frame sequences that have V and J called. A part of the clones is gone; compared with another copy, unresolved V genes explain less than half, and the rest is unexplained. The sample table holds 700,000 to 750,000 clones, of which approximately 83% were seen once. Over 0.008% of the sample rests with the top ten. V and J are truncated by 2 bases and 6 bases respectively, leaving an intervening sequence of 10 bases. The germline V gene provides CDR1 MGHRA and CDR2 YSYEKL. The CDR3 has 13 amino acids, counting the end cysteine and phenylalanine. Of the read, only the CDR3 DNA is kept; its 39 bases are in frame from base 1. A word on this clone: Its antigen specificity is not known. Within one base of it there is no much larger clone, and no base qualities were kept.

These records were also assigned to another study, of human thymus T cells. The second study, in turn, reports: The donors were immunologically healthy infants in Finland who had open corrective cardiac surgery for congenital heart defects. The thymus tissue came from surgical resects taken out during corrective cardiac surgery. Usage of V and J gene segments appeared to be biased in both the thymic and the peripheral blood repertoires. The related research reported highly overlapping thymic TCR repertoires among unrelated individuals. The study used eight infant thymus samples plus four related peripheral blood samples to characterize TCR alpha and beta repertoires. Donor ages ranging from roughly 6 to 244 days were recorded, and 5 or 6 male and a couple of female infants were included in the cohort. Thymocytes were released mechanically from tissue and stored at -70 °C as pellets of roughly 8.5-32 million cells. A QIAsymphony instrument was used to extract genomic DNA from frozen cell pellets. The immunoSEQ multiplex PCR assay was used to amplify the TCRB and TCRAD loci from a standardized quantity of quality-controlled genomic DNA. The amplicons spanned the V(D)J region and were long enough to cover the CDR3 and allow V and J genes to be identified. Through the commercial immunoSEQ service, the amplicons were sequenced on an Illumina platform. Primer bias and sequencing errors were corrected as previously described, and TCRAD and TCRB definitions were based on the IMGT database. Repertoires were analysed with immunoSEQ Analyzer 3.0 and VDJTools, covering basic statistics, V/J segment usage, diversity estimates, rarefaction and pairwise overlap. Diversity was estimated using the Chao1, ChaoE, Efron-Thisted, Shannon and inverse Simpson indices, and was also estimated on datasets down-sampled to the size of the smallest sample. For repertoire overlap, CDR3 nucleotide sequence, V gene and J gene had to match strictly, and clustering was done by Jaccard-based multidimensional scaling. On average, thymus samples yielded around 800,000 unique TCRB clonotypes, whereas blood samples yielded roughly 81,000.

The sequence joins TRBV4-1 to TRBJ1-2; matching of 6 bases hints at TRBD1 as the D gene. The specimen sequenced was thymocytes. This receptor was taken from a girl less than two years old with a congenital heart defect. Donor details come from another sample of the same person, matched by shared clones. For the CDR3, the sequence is CASSQIPGDGYTF. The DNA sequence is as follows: TGCGCCAGCAGCCAAATTCCAGGGGATGGCTACACCTTC.